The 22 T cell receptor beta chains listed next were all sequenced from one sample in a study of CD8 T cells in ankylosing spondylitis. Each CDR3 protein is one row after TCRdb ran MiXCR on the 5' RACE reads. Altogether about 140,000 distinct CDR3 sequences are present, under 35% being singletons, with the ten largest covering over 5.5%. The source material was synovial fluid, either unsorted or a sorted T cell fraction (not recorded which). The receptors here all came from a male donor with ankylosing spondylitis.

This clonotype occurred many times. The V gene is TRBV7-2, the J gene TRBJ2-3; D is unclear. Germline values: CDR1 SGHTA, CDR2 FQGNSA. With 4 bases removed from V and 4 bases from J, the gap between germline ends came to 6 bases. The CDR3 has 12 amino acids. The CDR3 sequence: CASSSRADTQYF. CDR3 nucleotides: TGTGCCAGCAGCTCTAGAGCAGATACGCAGTATTTT.

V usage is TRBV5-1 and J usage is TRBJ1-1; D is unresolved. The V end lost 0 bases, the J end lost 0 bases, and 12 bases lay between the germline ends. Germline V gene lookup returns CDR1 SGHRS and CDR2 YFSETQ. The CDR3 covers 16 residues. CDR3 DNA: TGCGCCAGCAGCTTGGCTGTTACCGGACTGAACACTGAAGCTTTCTTT. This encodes CASSLAVTGLNTEAFF.

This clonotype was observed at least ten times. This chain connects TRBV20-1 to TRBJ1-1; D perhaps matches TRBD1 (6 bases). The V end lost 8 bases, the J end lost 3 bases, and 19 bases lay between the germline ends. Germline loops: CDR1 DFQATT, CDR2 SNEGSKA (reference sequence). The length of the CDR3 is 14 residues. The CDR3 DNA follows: TGCAGTCCCTTCTGGGACACAAGGGACACTGAAGCTTTCTTT. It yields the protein CSPFWDTRDTEAFF.

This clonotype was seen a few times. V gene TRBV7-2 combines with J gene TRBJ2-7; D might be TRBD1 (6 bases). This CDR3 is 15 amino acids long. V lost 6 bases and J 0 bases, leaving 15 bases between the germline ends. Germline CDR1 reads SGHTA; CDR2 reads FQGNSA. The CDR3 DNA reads TGTGCCAGCAGGCCTTCCGGGACAATCTCCTACGAGCAGTACTTC. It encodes CASRPSGTISYEQYF.

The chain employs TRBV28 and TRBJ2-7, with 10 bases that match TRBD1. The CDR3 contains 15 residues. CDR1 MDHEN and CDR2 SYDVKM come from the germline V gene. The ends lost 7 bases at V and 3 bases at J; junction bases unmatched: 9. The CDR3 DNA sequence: TGTGCCAGCACCACCTTGGGGACAGGGGTCTACGAGCAGTACTTC. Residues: CASTTLGTGVYEQYF.

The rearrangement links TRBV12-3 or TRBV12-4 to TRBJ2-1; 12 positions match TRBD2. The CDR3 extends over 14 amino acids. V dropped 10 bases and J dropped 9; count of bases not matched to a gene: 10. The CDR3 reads CATALAGGQSEQFF. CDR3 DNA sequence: TGTGCCACCGCCCTAGCGGGGGGGCAGAGTGAGCAGTTCTTC.

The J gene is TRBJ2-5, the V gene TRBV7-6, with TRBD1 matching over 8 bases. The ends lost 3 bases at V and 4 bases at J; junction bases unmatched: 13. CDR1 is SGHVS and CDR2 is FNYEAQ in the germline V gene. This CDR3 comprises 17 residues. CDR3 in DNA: TGTGCCAGCAGCTTTGGGTCTCGTTCAGGGGGCCGAGAGACCCAGTACTTC. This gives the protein CASSFGSRSGGRETQYF.

The CDR3 DNA reads TGTGCCAGCAGTTTAGGACTAGCGGGAGTCAAGCAGTTCTTC. As protein: CASSLGLAGVKQFF. This sequence joins TRBV12-3 or TRBV12-4 and TRBJ2-1, with TRBD2 matching 12 bases. This CDR3 comprises 14 residues. Unmatched junction bases numbered 3, after V lost 1 base and J lost 11 bases.

CDR3 DNA sequence: TGTGCCAGCAGAACCAGTCCCGGGACAGCACTAGAGACCCAGTACTTC. Translated: CASRTSPGTALETQYF. J is TRBJ2-5 and V is TRBV12-3 or TRBV12-4; TRBD1 aligns across 7 bases. With 6 bases clipped from V and 4 bases from J, the junction kept 14 bases outside the gene matches. The CDR3 is 16 amino acids.

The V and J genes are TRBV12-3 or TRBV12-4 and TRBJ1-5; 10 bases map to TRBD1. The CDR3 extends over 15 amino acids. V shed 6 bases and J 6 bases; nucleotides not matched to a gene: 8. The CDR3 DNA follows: TGTGCCAGCAGATCCGGGACAGGGGATGGTCAGCCCCAGCATTTT. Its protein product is CASRSGTGDGQPQHF.

CDR3 region: CASSQAGQGAGAFF. As DNA, the CDR3 is TGCGCCAGCAGCCAGGCCGGACAGGGGGCGGGAGCTTTCTTT. The chain joins TRBV4-1 to TRBJ1-1; 11 bases are shared with TRBD1. The J segment lost 10 bases and the V segment lost 3 bases, leaving 7 bases of the junction unmatched. This CDR3 has 14 residues. The germline CDR1 and CDR2 sequences are MGHRA and YSYEKL.

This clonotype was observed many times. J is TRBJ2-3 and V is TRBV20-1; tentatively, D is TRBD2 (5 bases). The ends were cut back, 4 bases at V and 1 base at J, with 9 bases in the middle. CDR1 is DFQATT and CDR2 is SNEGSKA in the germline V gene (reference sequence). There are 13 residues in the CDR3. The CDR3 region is CSAKIGGTDTQYF. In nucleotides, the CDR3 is TGCAGTGCTAAAATCGGGGGCACAGATACGCAGTATTTT.

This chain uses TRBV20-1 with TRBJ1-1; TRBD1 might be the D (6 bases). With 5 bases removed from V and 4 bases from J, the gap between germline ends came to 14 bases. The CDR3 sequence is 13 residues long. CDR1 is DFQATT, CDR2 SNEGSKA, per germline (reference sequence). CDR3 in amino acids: CSAVPQGRTEAFF. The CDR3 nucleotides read TGCAGTGCTGTCCCACAGGGTCGCACTGAAGCTTTCTTT.

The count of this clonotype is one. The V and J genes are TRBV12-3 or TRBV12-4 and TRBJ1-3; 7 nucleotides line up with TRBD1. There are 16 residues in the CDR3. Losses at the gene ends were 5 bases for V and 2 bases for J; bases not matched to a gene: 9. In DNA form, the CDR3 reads TGTGCCAGCAGTCCGCACAGGGGAGTAGCTGGAAACACCATATATTTT. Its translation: CASSPHRGVAGNTIYF.

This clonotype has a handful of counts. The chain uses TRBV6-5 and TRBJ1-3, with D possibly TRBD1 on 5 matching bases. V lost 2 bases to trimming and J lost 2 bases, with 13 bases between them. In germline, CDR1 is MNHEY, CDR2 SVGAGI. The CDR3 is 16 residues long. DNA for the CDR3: TGTGCCAGCAGTTACGGTTACGCAGGGACTGGAAACACCATATATTTT. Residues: CASSYGYAGTGNTIYF.

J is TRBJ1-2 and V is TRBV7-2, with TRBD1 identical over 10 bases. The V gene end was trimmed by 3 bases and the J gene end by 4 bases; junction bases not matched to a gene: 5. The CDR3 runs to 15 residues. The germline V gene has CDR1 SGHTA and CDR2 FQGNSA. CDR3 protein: CASSLGQGPVYGYTF. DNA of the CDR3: TGTGCCAGCAGCTTGGGACAGGGGCCCGTCTATGGCTACACCTTC.

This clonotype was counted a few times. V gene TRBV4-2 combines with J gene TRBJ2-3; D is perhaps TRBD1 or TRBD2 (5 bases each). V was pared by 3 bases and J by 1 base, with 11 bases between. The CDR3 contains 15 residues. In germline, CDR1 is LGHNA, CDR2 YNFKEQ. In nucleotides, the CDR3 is TGTGCCAGCAGCCAGGGGGACGAGGGCACAGATACGCAGTATTTT. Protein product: CASSQGDEGTDTQYF.

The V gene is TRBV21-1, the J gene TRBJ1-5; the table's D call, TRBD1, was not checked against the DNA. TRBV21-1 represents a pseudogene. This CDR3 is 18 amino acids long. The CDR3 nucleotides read TGTGCCAGCAGCAAAAGAAACGGTGACAGGGTGGGCAATCAGCCCCAGCATTTT. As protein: CASSKRNGDRVGNQPQHF.

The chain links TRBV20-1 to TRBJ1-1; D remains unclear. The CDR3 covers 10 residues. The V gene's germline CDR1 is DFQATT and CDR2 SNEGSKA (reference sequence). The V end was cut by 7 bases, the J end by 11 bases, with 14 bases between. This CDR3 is CSVSREWAFF. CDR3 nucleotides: TGCAGTGTCTCAAGGGAGTGGGCTTTCTTT.

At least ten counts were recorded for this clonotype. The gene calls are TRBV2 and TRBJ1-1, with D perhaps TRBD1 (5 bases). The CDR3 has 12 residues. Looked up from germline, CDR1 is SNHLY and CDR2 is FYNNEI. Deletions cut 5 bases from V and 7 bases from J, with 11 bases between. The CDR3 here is CASSRGRGEAFF. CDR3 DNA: TGTGCCAGCAGTAGGGGACGGGGTGAAGCTTTCTTT.

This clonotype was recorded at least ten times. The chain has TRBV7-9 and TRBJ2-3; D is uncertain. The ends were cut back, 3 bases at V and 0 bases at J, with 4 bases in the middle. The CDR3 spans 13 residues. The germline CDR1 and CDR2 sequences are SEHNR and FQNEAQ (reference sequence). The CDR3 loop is CASSLASTDTQYF. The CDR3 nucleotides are TGTGCCAGCAGCTTGGCCAGCACAGATACGCAGTATTTT. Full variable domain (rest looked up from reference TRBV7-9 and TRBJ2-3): DTGVSQNPRHKITKRGQNVTFRCDPISEHNRLYWYRQTLGQGPEFLTYFQNEAQLEKSRLLSDRFSAERPKGSFSTLEIQRTEQGDSAMYLCASSLASTDTQYFGPGTRLTVL.

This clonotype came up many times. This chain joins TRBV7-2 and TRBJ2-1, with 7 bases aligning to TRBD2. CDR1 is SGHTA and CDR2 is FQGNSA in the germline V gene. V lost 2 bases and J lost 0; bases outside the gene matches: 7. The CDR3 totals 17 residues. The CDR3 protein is CASSLLGGGSSYNEQFF. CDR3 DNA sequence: TGTGCCAGCAGCTTACTGGGGGGAGGGAGCTCCTACAATGAGCAGTTCTTC.